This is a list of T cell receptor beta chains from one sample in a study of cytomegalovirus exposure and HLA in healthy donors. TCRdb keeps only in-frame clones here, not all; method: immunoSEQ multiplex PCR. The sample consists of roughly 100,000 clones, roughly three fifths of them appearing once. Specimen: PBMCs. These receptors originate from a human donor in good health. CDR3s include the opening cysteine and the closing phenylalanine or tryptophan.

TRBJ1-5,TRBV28,CASSLSGGAFHQPQHF
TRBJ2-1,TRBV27,CASSPSTGGFYNEQFF
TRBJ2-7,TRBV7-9,CASSLVYHEQYF
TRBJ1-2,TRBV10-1,CASSPGLTFGGYTF
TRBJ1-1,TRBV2,CASSPQTANTEAFF
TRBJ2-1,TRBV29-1,CSPNRGGSSYNEQFF
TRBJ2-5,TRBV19,CATAGLVEETQYF
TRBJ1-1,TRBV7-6,CASSLGANTEAFF
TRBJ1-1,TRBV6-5,CASSYSRLTEAFF
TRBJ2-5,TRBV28,CASRTTGETQYF
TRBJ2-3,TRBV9,CASSVGFGGGGTSQQHTQYF
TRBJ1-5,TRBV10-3,CAISESAGENQPQHF
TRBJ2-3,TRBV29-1,CSVRQSSTDTQYF
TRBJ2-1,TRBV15,CATSTGWNEQFF
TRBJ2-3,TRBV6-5,CASSYLSGDTQYF
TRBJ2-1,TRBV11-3,CASSLGGSSYNEQFF
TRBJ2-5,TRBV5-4,CASSTGTSDGETQYF
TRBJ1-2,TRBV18,CASSLRTLSNYGYTF
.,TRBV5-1,CASSLSRTYEQYF
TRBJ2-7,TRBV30,CAWGTGAGFHEQYF
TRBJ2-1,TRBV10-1,CASSDPGGTRNEQFF
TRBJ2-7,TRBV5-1,CASSLVGGTAHEQYF
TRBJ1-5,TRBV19,CASSLAQDNNQPQHF
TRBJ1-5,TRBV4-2,CASSQEVENQPQHF
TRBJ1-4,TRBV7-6,CASARQSYEKLFF
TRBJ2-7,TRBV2,CASSESKSTGEQYF
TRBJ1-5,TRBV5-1,CASSRDANQPQHF
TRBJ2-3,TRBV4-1,CASSQGDFYTQYF
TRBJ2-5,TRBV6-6,CASSYRGEETQYF
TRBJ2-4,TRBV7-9,CASSLAGDAKNIQYF
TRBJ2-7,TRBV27,CASSFLAGGPLYEQYF
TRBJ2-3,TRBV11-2,CASSFRSPGQGIRTDTQYF
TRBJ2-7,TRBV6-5,CASSPAVAGFYEQYF
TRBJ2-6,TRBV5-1,CASSRTSGSSGANVLTF
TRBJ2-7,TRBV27,CASSLKAGTGTYEQYF
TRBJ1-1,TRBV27,CASSLGGPNTEAFF
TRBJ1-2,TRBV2,CASHTTGAPTINYGYTF
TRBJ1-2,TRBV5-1,CASSPNYAGAGGYTF
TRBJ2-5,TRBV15,CATSRDPYEETQYF
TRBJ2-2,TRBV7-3,CASSLAGGTPGELFF